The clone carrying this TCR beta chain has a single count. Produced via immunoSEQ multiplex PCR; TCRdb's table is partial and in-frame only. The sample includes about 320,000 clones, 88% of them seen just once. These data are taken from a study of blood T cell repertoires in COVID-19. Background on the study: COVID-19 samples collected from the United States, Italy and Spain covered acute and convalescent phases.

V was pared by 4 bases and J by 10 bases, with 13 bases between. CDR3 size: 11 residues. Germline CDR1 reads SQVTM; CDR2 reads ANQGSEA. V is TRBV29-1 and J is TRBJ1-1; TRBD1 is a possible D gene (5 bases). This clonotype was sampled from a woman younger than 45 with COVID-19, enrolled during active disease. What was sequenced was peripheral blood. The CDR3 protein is CSVVGTEGAFF. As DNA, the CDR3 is TGCAGCGTTGTTGGGACTGAGGGAGCTTTCTTT.